This T cell receptor beta chain stems from a study of blood T cell repertoires in COVID-19. For the study at large: The cDNA or gDNA used as material had been derived from T cells, B-cell-depleted T cells, or PBMCs.

Method: immunoSEQ multiplex PCR; TCRdb's copy keeps in-frame clones and lacks some. The sample shows approximately 290,000 clones, over 75% of them seen only once. Unmatched junction bases numbered 4, after V lost 4 bases and J lost 2 bases. Germline values: CDR1 MDHEN, CDR2 SYDVKM. The CDR3 consists of 14 residues. Enrollees, about 18 to 90 years old, lived in 20 to 25 US areas. The sequence was collected from a young woman who had recovered from COVID-19. The chain is built from TRBV28 and TRBJ2-7, with 8 positions matching TRBD1. Material for sequencing was PBMCs or T cells enriched from blood (not recorded which). Here the CDR3 reads CASSWGRGPYEQYF. The CDR3 DNA reads as TGTGCCAGCAGTTGGGGCAGGGGGCCCTACGAGCAGTACTTC.